This TCR beta chain originates from a study of cytomegalovirus exposure and HLA in healthy donors. PCR amplification relied on 60 Vbeta primers (plus 13 Jbeta primers). Sequencing used immunoSEQ multiplex PCR; TCRdb keeps in-frame clones, though not all of them. The table includes 90,000 to 110,000 clones, roughly 69% detected once. A single count supports this clone. Trimming took off 6 bases at V and 2 bases at J, with 12 bases between the two ends. The CDR3 has 14 amino acids. Germline CDR1 MRHNA, CDR2 SNTAGT. The sequence was obtained from a woman between 65 and 79 years old in good health and CMV-seropositive. Sequencing input: PBMCs. The J gene is TRBJ2-3, the V gene TRBV6-4, with D unclear. CDR3 DNA: TGTGCCAGCAGGGAAGCCGGGTACACAGATACGCAGTATTTT. It is translated as CASREAGYTDTQYF.